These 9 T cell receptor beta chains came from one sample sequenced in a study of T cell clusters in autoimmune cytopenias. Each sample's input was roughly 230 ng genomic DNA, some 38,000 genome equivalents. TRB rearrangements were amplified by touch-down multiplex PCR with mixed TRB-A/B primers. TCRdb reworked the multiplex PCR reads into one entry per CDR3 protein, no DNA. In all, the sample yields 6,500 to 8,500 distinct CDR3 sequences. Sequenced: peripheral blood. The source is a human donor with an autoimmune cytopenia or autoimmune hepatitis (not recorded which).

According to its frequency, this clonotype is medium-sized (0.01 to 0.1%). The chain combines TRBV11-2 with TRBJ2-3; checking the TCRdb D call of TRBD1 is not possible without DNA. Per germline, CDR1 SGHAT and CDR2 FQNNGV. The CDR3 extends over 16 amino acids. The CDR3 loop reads CASSSSGTGGADTQYF.

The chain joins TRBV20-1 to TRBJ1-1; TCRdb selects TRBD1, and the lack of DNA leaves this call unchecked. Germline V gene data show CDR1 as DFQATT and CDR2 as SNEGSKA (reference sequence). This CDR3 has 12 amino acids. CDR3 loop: CSARKGVTEAFF.

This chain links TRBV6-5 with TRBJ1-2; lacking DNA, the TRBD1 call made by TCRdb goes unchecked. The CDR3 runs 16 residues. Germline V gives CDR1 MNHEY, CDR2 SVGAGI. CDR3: CASSPLLRGGADGYTF.

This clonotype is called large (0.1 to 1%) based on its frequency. The CDR3 loop is CSVDGTGPTGELFF. The V gene is TRBV29-1, the J gene TRBJ2-2; TCRdb selects TRBD1, and the lack of DNA leaves this call unchecked. Germline values: CDR1 SQVTM, CDR2 ANQGSEA. CDR3 length equals 14 residues.

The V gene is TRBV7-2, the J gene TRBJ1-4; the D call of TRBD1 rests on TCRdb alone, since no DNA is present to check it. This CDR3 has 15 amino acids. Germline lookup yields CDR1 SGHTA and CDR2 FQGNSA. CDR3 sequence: CASSLARTGGEKLFF.

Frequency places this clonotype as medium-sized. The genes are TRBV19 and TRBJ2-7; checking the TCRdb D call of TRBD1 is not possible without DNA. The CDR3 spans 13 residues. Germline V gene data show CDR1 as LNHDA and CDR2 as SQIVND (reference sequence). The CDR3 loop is CASTWGDSYEQYF.

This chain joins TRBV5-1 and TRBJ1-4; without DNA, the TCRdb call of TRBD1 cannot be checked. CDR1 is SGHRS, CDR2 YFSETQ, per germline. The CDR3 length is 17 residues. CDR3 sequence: CASSPKGGAATNEKLFF. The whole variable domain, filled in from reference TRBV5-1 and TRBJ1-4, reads KAGVTQTPRYLIKTRGQQVTLSCSPISGHRSVSWYQQTPGQGLQFLFEYFSETQRNKGNFPGRFSGRQFSNSRSEMNVSTLELGDSALYLCASSPKGGAATNEKLFFGSGTQLSVL.

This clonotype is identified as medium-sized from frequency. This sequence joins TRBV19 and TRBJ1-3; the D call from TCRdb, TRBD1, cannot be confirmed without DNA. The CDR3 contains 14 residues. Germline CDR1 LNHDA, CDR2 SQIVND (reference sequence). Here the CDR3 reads CASRRGQGSSTIYF.

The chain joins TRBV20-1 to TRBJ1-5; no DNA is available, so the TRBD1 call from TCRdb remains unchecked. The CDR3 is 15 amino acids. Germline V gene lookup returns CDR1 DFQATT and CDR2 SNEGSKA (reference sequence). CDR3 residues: CSARQTGSFSQPQHF.